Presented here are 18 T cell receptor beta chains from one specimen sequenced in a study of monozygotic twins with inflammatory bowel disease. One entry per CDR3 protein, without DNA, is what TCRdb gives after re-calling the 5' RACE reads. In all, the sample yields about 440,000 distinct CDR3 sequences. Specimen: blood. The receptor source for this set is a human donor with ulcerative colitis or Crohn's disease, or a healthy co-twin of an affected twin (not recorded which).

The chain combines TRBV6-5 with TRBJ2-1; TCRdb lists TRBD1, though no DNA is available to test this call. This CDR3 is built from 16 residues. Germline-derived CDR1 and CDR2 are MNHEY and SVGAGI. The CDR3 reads CASSYSGSGGRNEQFF.

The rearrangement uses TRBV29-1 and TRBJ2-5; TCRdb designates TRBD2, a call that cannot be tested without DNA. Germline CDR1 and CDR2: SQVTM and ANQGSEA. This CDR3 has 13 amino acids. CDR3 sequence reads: CSGFAGGSETQYF. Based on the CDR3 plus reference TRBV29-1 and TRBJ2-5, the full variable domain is SAVISQKPSRDICQRGTSLTIQCQVDSQVTMMFWYRQQPGQSLTLIATANQGSEATYESGFVIDKFPISRPNLTFSTLTVSNMSPEDSSIYLCSGFAGGSETQYFGPGTRLLVL.

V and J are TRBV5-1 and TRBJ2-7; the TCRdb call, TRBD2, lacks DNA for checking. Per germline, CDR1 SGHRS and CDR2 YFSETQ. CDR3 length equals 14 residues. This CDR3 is CASSFTSGGYEQYF.

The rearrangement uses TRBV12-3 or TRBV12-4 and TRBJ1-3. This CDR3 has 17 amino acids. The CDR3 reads CASSLVGQLSSGNTIYF.

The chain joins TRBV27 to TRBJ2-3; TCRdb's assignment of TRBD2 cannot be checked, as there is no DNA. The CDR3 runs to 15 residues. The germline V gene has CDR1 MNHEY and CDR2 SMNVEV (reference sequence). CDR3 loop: CASSRLAGYTDTQYF.

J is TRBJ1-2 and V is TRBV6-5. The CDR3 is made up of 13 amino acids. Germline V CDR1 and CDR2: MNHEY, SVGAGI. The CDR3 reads CASSQSTNYGYTF.

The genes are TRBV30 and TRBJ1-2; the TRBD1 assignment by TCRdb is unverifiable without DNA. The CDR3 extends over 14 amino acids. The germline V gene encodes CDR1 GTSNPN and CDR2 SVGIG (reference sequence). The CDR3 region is CAWSALGLAYGYTF.

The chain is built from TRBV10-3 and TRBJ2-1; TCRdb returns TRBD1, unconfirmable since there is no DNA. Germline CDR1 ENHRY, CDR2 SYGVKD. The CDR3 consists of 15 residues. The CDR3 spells CAISPQGINYNELFF.

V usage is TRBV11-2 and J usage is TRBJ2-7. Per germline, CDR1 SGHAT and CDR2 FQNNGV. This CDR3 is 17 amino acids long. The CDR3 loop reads CASSSVGWSGSSYEQYF.

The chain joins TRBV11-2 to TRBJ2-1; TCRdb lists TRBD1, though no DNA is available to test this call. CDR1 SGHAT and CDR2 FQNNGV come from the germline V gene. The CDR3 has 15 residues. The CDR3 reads CASSRRDSSYNEQFF.

Here the CDR3 reads CASSESGRDHGYTF. The chain carries TRBV25-1 and TRBJ1-2; TCRdb's D gene call, TRBD1, goes unchecked for lack of DNA. The CDR3 covers 14 residues. CDR1 and CDR2 (germline): MGHDK, SYGVNS.

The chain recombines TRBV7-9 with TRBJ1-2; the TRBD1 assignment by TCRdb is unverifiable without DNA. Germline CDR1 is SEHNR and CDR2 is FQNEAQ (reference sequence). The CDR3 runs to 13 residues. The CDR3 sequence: CSLGEGTEYGYTF. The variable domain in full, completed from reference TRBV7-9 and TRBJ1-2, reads DTGVSQNPRHKITKRGQNVTFRCDPISEHNRLYWYRQTLGQGPEFLTYFQNEAQLEKSRLLSDRFSAERPKGSFSTLEIQRTEQGDSAMYLCSLGEGTEYGYTFGSGTRLTVV.

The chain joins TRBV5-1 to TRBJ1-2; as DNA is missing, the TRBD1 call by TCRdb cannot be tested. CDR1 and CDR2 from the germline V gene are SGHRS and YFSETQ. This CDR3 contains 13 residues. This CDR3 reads CASSLFRDHGYTF.

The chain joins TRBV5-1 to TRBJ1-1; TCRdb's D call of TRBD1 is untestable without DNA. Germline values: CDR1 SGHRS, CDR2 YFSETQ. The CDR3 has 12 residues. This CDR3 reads CASSPGTAEAFF.

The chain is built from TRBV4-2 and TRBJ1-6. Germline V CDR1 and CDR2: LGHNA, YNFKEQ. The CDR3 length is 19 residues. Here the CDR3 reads CASSQEGFGLSSYNSPLHF.

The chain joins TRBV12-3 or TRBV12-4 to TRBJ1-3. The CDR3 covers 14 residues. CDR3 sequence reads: CASTLDLSGNTIYF.

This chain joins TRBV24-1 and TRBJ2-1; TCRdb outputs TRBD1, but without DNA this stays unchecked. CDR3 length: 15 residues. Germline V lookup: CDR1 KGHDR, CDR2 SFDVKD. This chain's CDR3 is CATSDDRGLSDEQFF.

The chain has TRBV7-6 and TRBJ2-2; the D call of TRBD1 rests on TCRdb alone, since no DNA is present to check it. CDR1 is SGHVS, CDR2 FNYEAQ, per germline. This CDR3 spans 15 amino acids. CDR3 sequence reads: CASSHRDTNTGELFF.